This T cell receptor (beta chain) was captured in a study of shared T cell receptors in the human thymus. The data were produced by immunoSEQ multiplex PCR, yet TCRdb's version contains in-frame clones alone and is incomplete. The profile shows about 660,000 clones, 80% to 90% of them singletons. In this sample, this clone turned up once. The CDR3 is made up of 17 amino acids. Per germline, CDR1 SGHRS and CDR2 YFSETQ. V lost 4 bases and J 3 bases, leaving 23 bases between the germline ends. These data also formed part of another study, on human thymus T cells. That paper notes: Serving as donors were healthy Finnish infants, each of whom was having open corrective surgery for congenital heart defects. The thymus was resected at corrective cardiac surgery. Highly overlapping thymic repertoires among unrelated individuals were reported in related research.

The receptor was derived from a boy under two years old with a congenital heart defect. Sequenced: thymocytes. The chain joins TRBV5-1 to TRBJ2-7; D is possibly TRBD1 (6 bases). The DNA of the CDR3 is TGCGCCAGCAGCGCCGGAGCGGACGGACAGTTACTCTACGAGCAGTACTTC. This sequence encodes CASSAGADGQLLYEQYF.